This T cell receptor (beta chain) was recorded in a study of blood T cell repertoires in COVID-19. About the study: Whether acute or convalescent, the COVID-19 samples came from the United States, Italy and Spain.

In the original workflow: The assay estimated nucleated cells by amplifying reference gene primers. Only in-frame clones appear in the TCRdb table, and some are missing; sequencing was by immunoSEQ multiplex PCR. V and J calls and clone size are as listed in that table; D and trimming were resolved from the DNA. The table includes 150,000 to 250,000 clones, roughly four fifths detected once. Grouping used clinical history reported by participants in a survey and questionnaire. Symptom resolution, clearance, or two negative PCRs marked the recovered donors of Cohort 3. The specimen was PBMCs or T cells enriched from blood (not recorded which). This receptor was obtained from a middle-aged man who had recovered from COVID-19.

The CDR3 sequence: CASSLLYGGDQPQHF. As DNA, the CDR3 is TGTGCCAGCAGCCTCCTCTACGGGGGGGATCAGCCCCAGCATTTT. V gene TRBV3-1 (or the pseudogene TRBV3-2) combines with J gene TRBJ1-5; D may be TRBD1 (5 bases). Germline CDR1 LGHDT, CDR2 YNNKEL (reference sequence). The V gene lost 4 bases and the J gene lost 5 bases, with 15 bases spanning the gap. This CDR3 contains 15 residues.